The 7 T cell receptor beta chains given below trace back to one sample, sequenced in a study of T-cell reconstitution after alpha-beta-depleted transplantation in children. Molecular barcoding with unique molecular identifiers was used for the TCRbeta library. TCRdb called the PCR reads again in MiXCR, with one record for every CDR3 protein. The sample includes a few hundred thousand distinct CDR3 sequences, roughly 13% seen only once; the top ten take about 2%. The sample consisted of PBMCs, mostly from graft donor cells, taken 360 days after TCRalphabeta/CD19-depleted stem cell transplant. The source of these receptors is a male patient aged 10-17 years who had a stem cell transplant for acute myeloid leukemia, so the T cells may come from the graft donor.

This clonotype was observed many times. Here the CDR3 reads CASSQSSLAGVYNEQFF. The DNA of the CDR3 is TGCGCCAGCAGCCAAAGCTCACTAGCGGGAGTCTACAATGAGCAGTTCTTC. The gene calls are TRBV4-3 and TRBJ2-1; 11 nucleotides align to TRBD2. With V trimmed by 2 bases and J by 3 bases, 6 bases remained unmatched. Germline CDR1 LGHNA, CDR2 YSLEER. CDR3 size: 17 residues.

This clonotype showed up many times. V and J are TRBV14 and TRBJ2-2; D may be TRBD1 (6 bases). The V end was cut by 4 bases, the J end by 6 bases, with 12 bases between. The CDR3 spans 14 residues. Germline V CDR1 and CDR2: SGHDN, FVKESK. The CDR3: CASSPRTAPGELFF. Written as DNA, the CDR3 is TGTGCCAGCAGCCCCCGGACAGCCCCCGGGGAGCTGTTTTTT.

The rearrangement uses TRBV7-9 and TRBJ2-4; D gene ambiguous. Trimming took 5 bases from V and 0 from J, leaving 14 bases between them. CDR1 is SEHNR and CDR2 is FQNEAQ in the germline V gene (reference sequence). The CDR3 covers 16 residues. CDR3 loop: CASSDLRYEAKNIQYF. CDR3 coding DNA: TGTGCCAGCAGCGACCTAAGGTACGAAGCCAAAAACATTCAGTACTTC.

The chain has TRBV9 and TRBJ2-1; TRBD2 agrees at 7 bases. Germline V gives CDR1 SGDLS, CDR2 YYNGEE. CDR3 size: 13 residues. V shed 0 bases and J 9 bases; nucleotides not matched to a gene: 3. As DNA, the CDR3 is TGTGCCAGCAGCGTAGAACGCGGGGGTGAGCAGTTCTTC. Amino acid sequence: CASSVERGGEQFF.

The table lists this clonotype with many counts. The V gene is TRBV20-1, the J gene TRBJ2-5; D tentatively reads TRBD1 or TRBD2 (5 bases each). CDR3 size: 14 residues. V lost 3 bases and J 0 bases, leaving 11 bases between the germline ends. Germline CDR1 and CDR2: DFQATT and SNEGSKA (reference sequence). CDR3 in amino acids: CSARGRGYQETQYF. In DNA, the CDR3 is TGCAGTGCTAGGGGACGTGGGTACCAAGAGACCCAGTACTTC.

V and J are TRBV6-5 and TRBJ2-7; unclear D gene. There are 15 residues in the CDR3. Trimming took off 0 bases at V and 0 bases at J, with 9 bases between the two ends. Germline assignment: CDR1 MNHEY and CDR2 SVGAGI. CDR3 amino acids: CASSYSVASSYEQYF. CDR3 sequence (DNA): TGTGCCAGCAGTTACTCGGTGGCTAGCTCCTACGAGCAGTACTTC.

The chain carries TRBV7-8 and TRBJ2-5; TRBD2 matches at 7 bases. The ends lost 5 bases at V and 4 bases at J; junction bases unmatched: 10. The CDR3 spans 15 residues. Germline values: CDR1 SGHVS, CDR2 FQNEAQ. The CDR3 DNA is TGTGCCAGCAGCCCGATGGAGTGGGAGGGAGAGACCCAGTACTTC. Its translation is CASSPMEWEGETQYF.